This passage covers 14 T cell receptor beta chains from one sample sequenced in a study of spatial heterogeneity in lung cancer. Study conclusions and caveats: It was found that expanded intratumoral alpha and beta TCR counts tracked tumor mutation counts.

TCRdb re-called the 5' RACE reads with MiXCR, one entry per CDR3 protein. In the table there are 7,000 or so distinct CDR3 sequences, 2.5% to 4% of which are singletons. No antigens are known for them. Sample time point: sample taken at primary tumor resection. The specimen comprised lung tumor tissue, sampled at surgery. All receptors come from a male donor with early-stage non-small cell lung cancer.

Within the sample, this clonotype is medium-sized. This sequence joins TRBV3-1 and TRBJ1-5; 7 bases map to TRBD1. The V gene's germline CDR1 is LGHDT and CDR2 YNNKEL (reference sequence). V shed 4 bases, J shed 6 bases, and the junction held 15 bases outside the gene matches. The CDR3 has 17 amino acids. The CDR3 DNA sequence: TGTGCCAGCAGCCTAGGCAGGGGGGCCAGGTCAAGTCAGCCCCAGCATTTT. Encoded protein: CASSLGRGARSSQPQHF.

As for this clonotype: A read error may account for a junction end that differs from germline. The chain joins TRBV7-3 to TRBJ1-2; D ambiguous. The CDR3 extends over 14 amino acids. The germline gives CDR1 SGHTA, CDR2 FQGTGA. Written as DNA, the CDR3 is TGTGCCAGCAGCTTAGGTCAGTCGGGCTATGGCGACACCTTC. Residues: CASSLGQSGYGDTF.

This clonotype has only a few counts. The chain links TRBV18 to TRBJ1-1; D is perhaps TRBD1 (5 bases). V lost 5 bases, J lost 1 base, and 14 bases lay in between. This CDR3 is 15 amino acids long. Germline assignment: CDR1 KGHSH and CDR2 LQKENI. The CDR3 sequence is CASSTGTERNTEAFF. Here the CDR3 DNA reads TGTGCCAGCTCAACTGGGACGGAAAGGAACACTGAAGCTTTCTTT. The full variable domain, its missing parts supplied by reference TRBV18 and TRBJ1-1, is NAGVMQNPRHLVRRRGQEARLRCSPMKGHSHVYWYRQLPEEGLKFMVYLQKENIIDESGMPKERFSAEFPKEGPSILRIQQVVRGDSAAYFCASSTGTERNTEAFFGQGTRLTVV.

Comment on this clonotype: A single base separates this from a much larger clone, so it may be a read error. This rearrangement joins TRBV2 to TRBJ2-3; D gene ambiguous. From germline, CDR1 is SNHLY and CDR2 FYNNEI. The CDR3 extends over 14 amino acids. Trimming removed 7 bases at V and 4 bases at J, with 15 bases between. The CDR3 sequence: CASTQKRGPDTQYF. The CDR3 DNA sequence: TGTGCCAGCACCCAAAAACGAGGACCAGATACGCAGTATTTT.

Only a few counts were recorded for this clonotype. One base away lies a much larger clone, so this may be a sequencing read error. V usage is TRBV29-1 and J usage is TRBJ1-2; the D gene is possibly TRBD1 (6 bases). Germline CDR1 and CDR2: SQVTM and ANQGSEA. The length of the CDR3 is 13 residues. The CDR3 region is CSVEAPGEYGYNF. In DNA form, the CDR3 reads TGCAGCGTTGAAGCCCCAGGGGAGTATGGCTACAACTTC.

This clonotype was seen more than once but under ten times. This chain joins TRBV13 and TRBJ2-7; 13 bases fit TRBD2. V lost 0 bases to trimming and J lost 0 bases; unmatched junction nucleotides: 8. The CDR3 totals 19 residues. The germline gives CDR1 PRHDT, CDR2 FYEKMQ (reference sequence). The CDR3 loop is CASSLGTGTSGKCSYEQYF. The CDR3 coding sequence is TGTGCCAGCAGCTTAGGAACCGGGACTAGCGGGAAATGCTCCTACGAGCAGTACTTC.

A word on this clonotype: A much larger clone lies a single base off, so this may be a read error. The chain combines TRBV20-1 with TRBJ2-1; TRBD2 agrees at 10 bases. The CDR3 sequence is 13 residues long. The germline CDR1 and CDR2 sequences are DFQATT and SNEGSKA (reference sequence). V shed 1 base and J 7 bases; nucleotides not matched to a gene: 1. The CDR3 DNA reads as TGCAGTGCTAGAGCTAGCGGGGGAAATGAGCAGTTCTTC. Translated: CSARASGGNEQFF.

This clonotype was seen ten or more times. This sequence joins TRBV12-3 or TRBV12-4 and TRBJ1-2; maybe TRBD1 (6 bases). This CDR3 is 13 amino acids long. Between the trimmed V and J ends, which lost 4 bases and 0 bases, there was a span of 6 bases. CDR3 region: CASSYRANYGYTF. The CDR3 DNA is TGTGCCAGCAGTTACAGGGCTAACTATGGCTACACCTTC.

CDR3 protein: CASSLPRDRDDGDTF. Written as DNA, the CDR3 is TGTGCCAGCTCACTCCCCCGGGACAGGGACGACGGCGACACCTTC. The chain is built from TRBV18 and TRBJ1-2, with 9 bases identical to TRBD1. The J segment lost 12 bases and the V segment lost 4 bases, leaving 15 bases of the junction unmatched. Germline V lookup: CDR1 KGHSH, CDR2 LQKENI. This CDR3 has 15 residues.

The table lists this clonotype with many counts. The chain is built from TRBV7-3 and TRBJ1-1; D gene ambiguous. V was shortened by 2 bases and J by 0 bases, with 7 bases between the two germline ends. Germline V gene sequence: CDR1 SGHTA, CDR2 FQGTGA. This CDR3 region has 14 residues. CDR3 residues: CASSLEGLNTEAFF. The CDR3 nucleotides read TGTGCCAGCAGCTTAGAAGGGCTGAACACTGAAGCTTTCTTT.

Ten or more counts support this clonotype. The genes are TRBV12-3 or TRBV12-4 and TRBJ2-3; TRBD1 agrees at 8 bases. The CDR3 covers 15 residues. The junction had 7 bases not matched to a gene; V was cut back by 5 bases and J by 3 bases. CDR3 nucleotide sequence: TGTGCCAGCAGTCCGGGACAGGTTAGTACAGATACGCAGTATTTT. This gives the protein CASSPGQVSTDTQYF.

Sample share makes this clonotype medium-sized (0.01 to 0.1%). The chain uses TRBV29-1 and TRBJ1-2; D gene uncertain. Germline V CDR1 and CDR2: SQVTM, ANQGSEA. The CDR3 is 11 amino acids. With 7 bases removed from V and 0 bases from J, the gap between germline ends came to 6 bases. The CDR3 protein is CSGLSNYGYTF. CDR3 sequence (DNA): TGCAGCGGGTTATCTAACTATGGCTACACCTTC.

This clonotype was observed many times. This chain connects TRBV29-1 to TRBJ1-2, with D possibly matching TRBD1 (6 bases). Trimming left V 0 bases short and J 6 bases short, with 17 bases between. The germline V gene has CDR1 SQVTM and CDR2 ANQGSEA. The CDR3 loop spans 15 amino acids. CDR3 sequence: CSVEDRSRGVDGYTF. CDR3 sequence (DNA): TGCAGCGTTGAAGATAGGTCCAGGGGCGTCGATGGCTACACCTTC.

This clonotype was detected a few times. This chain uses TRBV6-5 with TRBJ2-2; D ambiguous. Between the trimmed V and J ends, which lost 2 bases and 5 bases, there was a span of 21 bases. Germline V gene lookup returns CDR1 MNHEY and CDR2 SVGAGI. This CDR3 spans 18 amino acids. The CDR3 spells CASSYGGVGVPGTGELFF. The CDR3 DNA reads as TGTGCCAGCAGTTACGGTGGTGTAGGAGTCCCAGGAACCGGGGAGCTGTTTTTT.